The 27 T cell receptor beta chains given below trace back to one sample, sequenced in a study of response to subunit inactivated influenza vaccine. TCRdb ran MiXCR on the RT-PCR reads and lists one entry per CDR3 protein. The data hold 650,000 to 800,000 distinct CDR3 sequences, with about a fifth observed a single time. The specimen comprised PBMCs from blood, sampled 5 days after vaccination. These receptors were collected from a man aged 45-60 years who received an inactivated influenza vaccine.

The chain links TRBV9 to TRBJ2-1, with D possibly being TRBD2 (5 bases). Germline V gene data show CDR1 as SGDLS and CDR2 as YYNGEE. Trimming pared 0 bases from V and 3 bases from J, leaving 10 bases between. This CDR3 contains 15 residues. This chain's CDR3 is CASSVGEGNYNEQFF. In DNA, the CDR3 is TGTGCCAGCAGCGTAGGCGAGGGAAACTACAATGAGCAGTTCTTC.

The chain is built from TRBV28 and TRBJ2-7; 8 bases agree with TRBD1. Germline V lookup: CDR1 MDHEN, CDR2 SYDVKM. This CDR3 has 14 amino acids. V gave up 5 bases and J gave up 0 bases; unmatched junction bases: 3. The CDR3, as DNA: TGTGCCAGCAGTATCACAGGGGGCTCCTACGAGCAGTACTTC. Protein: CASSITGGSYEQYF.

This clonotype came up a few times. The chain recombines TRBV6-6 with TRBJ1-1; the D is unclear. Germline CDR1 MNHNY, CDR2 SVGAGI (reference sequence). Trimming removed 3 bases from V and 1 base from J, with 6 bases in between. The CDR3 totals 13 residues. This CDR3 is CASSYEKNTEAFF. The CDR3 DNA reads TGTGCCAGCAGTTATGAGAAGAACACTGAAGCTTTCTTT.

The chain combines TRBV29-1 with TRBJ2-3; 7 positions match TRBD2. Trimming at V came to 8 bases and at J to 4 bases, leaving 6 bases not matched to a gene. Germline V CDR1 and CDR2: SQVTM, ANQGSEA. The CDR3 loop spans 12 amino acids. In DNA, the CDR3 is TGCAGCACCGGACTAGTTTCAGATACGCAGTATTTT. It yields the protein CSTGLVSDTQYF.

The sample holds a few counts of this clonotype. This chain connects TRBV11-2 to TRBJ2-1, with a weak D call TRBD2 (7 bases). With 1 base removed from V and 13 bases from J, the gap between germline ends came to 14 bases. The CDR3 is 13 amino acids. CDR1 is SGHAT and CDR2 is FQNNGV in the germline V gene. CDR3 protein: CASSLATRGGQFF. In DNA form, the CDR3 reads TGTGCCAGCAGCTTAGCGACTAGGGGGGGCCAGTTCTTC.

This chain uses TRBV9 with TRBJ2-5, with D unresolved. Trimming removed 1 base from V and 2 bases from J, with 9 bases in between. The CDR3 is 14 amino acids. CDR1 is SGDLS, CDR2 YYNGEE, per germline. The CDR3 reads CASSVPAVQETQYF. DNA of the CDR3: TGTGCCAGCAGCGTACCGGCAGTTCAAGAGACCCAGTACTTC.

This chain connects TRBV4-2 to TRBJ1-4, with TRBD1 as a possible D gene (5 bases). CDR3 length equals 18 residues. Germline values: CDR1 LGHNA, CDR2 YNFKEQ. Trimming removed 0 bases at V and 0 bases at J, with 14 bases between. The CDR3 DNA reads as TGTGCCAGCAGCCAAGATGTCCCAGGGAGGACAACTAATGAAAAACTGTTTTTT. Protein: CASSQDVPGRTTNEKLFF.

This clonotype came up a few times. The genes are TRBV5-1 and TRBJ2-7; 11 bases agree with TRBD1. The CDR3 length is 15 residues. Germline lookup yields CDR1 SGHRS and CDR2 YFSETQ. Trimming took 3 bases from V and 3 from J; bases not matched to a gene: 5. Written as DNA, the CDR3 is TGCGCCAGCAGCTCCTGGGACAGGGGGGTCTACGAGCAGTACTTC. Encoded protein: CASSSWDRGVYEQYF.

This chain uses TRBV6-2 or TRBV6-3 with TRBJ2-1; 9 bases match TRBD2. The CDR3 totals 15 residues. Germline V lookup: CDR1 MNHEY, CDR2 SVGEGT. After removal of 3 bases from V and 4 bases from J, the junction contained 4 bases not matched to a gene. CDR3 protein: CASSYPSGVYNEQFF. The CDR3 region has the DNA TGTGCCAGCAGTTATCCTAGCGGGGTGTACAATGAGCAGTTCTTC.

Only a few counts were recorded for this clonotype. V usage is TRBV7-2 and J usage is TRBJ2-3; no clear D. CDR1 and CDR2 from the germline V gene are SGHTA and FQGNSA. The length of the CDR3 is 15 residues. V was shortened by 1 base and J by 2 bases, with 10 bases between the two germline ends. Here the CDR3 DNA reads TGTGCCAGCAGCTTAGGACCAGCCCCCACAGATACGCAGTATTTT. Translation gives CASSLGPAPTDTQYF.

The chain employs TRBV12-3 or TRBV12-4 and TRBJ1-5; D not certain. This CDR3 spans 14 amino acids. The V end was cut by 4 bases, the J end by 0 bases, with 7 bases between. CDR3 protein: CASSSQNSNQPQHF. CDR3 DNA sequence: TGTGCCAGCAGTTCGCAGAATAGCAATCAGCCCCAGCATTTT.

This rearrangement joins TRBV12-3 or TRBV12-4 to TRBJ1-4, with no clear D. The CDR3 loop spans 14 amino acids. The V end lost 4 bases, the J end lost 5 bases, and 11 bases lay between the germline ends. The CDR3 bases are TGTGCCAGCAGTTCGGTGGCAAGAAATGAAAAACTGTTTTTT. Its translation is CASSSVARNEKLFF.

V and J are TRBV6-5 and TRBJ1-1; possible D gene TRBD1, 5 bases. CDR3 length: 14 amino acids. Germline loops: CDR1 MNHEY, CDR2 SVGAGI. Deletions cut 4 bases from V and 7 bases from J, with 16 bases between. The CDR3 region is CASSLHRDGHEAFF. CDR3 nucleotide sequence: TGTGCCAGCAGTTTACACCGGGACGGACATGAAGCTTTCTTT.

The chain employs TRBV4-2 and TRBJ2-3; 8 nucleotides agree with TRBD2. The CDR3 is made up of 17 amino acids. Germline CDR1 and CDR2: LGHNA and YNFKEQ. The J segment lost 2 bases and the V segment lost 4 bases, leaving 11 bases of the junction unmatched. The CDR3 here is CASSLRTSLFATDTQYF. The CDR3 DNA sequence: TGTGCCAGCAGCCTCAGGACTAGCCTATTCGCCACAGATACGCAGTATTTT.

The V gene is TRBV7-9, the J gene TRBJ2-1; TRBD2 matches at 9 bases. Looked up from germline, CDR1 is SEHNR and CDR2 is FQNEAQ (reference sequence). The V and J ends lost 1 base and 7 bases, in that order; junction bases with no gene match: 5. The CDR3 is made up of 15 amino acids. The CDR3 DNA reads TGTGCCAGCAGCTTAGAAGGGACTAGCATGAATGAGCAGTTCTTC. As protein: CASSLEGTSMNEQFF.

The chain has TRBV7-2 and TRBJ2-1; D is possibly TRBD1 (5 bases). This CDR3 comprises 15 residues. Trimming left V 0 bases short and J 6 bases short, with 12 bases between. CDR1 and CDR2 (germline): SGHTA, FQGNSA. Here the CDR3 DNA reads TGTGCCAGCAGCTTAGCGGCCGGGCAGGGCAATGAGCAGTTCTTC. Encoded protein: CASSLAAGQGNEQFF. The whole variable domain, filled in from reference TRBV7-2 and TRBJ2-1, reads GAGVSQSPSNKVTEKGKDVELRCDPISGHTALYWYRQSLGQGLEFLIYFQGNSAPDKSGLPSDRFSAERTGGSVSTLTIQRTQQEDSAVYLCASSLAAGQGNEQFFGPGTRLTVL.

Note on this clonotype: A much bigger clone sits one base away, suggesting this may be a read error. The CDR3 loop is CSVPTSGLSYNEQYF. Here the CDR3 DNA reads TGCAGCGTTCCTACTAGCGGGCTTTCCTACAATGAGCAGTACTTC. The chain employs TRBV29-1 and TRBJ2-1; 9 nucleotides align to TRBD2. Near its end, the DNA agrees better with TRBJ2-7, so the J call may be wrong. Per the germline V gene, CDR1 is SQVTM and CDR2 is ANQGSEA. CDR3 length: 15 residues.

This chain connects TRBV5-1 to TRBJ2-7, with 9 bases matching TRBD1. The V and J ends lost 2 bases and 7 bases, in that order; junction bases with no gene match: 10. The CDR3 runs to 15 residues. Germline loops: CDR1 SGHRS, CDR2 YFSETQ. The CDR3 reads CASSLTGGKDVEQYF. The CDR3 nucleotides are TGCGCCAGCAGCTTAACAGGGGGCAAGGATGTAGAGCAGTACTTC.

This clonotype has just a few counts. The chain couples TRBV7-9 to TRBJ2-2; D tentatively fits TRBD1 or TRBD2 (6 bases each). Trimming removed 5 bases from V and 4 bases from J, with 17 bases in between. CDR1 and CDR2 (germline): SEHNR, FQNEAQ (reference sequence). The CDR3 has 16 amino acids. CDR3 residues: CASSPLGGAGTGELFF. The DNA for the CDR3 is TGTGCCAGCAGCCCTTTGGGGGGCGCCGGCACCGGGGAGCTGTTTTTT.

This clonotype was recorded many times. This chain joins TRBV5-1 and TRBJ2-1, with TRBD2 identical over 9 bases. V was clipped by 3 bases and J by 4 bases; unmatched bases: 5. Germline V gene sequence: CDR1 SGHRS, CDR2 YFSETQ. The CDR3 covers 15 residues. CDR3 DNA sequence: TGCGCCAGCAGCTCTCCGGGACTAGCTTACAATGAGCAGTTCTTC. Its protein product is CASSSPGLAYNEQFF. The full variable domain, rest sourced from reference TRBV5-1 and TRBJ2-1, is KAGVTQTPRYLIKTRGQQVTLSCSPISGHRSVSWYQQTPGQGLQFLFEYFSETQRNKGNFPGRFSGRQFSNSRSEMNVSTLELGDSALYLCASSSPGLAYNEQFFGPGTRLTVL.

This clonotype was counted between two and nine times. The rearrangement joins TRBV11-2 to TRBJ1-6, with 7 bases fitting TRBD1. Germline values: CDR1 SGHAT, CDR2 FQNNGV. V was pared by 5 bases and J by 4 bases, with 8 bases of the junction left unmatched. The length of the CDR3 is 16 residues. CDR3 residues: CASSDQTGLYNSPLHF. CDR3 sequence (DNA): TGTGCCAGCAGCGACCAGACAGGGTTATATAATTCACCCCTCCACTTT.

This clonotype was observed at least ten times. CDR3 loop: CRTGGWDTIYEQYF. As DNA, the CDR3 is TGCAGAACCGGGGGCTGGGACACGATCTACGAGCAGTACTTC. V and J are TRBV20-1 and TRBJ2-7; TRBD1 or TRBD2 may be the D gene (6 bases each). Germline CDR1 DFQATT, CDR2 SNEGSKA (reference sequence). This CDR3 spans 14 amino acids.

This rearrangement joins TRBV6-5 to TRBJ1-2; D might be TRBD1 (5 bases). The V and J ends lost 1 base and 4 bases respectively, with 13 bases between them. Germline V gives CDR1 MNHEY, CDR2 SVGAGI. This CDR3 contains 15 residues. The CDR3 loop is CASSYLAEGPYGYTF. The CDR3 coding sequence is TGTGCCAGCAGTTACTTAGCTGAGGGACCCTATGGCTACACCTTC.

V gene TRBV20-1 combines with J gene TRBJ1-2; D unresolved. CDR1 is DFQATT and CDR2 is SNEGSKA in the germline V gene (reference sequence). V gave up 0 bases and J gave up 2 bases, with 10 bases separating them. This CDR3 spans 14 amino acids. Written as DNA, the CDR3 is TGCAGTGCTAGAGATCCGGCGGGGAACTATGGCTACACCTTC. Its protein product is CSARDPAGNYGYTF.

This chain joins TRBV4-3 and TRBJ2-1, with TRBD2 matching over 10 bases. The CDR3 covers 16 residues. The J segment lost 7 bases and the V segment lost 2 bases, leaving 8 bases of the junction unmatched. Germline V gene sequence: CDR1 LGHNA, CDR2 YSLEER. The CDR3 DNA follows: TGCGCCAGCAGCCAAAGACTAGCGGGTAGCTATAATGAGCAGTTCTTC. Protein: CASSQRLAGSYNEQFF.

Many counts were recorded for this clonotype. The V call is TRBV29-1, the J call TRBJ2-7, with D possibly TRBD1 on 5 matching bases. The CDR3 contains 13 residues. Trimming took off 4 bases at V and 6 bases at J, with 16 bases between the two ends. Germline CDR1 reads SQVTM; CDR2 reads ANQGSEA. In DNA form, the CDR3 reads TGCAGCGTTGGGGGCCTGGCCCGGGCCGAGCAGTACTTC. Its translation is CSVGGLARAEQYF.

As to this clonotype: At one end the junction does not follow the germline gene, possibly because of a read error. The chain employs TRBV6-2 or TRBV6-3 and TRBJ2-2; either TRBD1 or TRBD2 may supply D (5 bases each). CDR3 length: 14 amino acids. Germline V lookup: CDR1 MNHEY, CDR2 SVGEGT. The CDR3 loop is CASRLWSGTAELFF. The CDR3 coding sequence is TGTGCCAGCAGACTTTGGTCGGGGACCGCGGAGCTGTTTTTT.